Included here is one T cell receptor beta chain sequence, with context. The antigen remains unidentified. CDR3 length: 13 amino acids. The V end was cut by 5 bases, the J end by 2 bases, with 11 bases between. In germline, CDR1 is SGHNT, CDR2 YYREEE (reference sequence). The data originate from a study of T cell responses to AZD1222 COVID-19 vaccine. General study findings and limits: Baseline serostatus was positive in only a handful of AZD1222 recipients. Sampling that yielded the repertoires occurred only after the peak T cell response.

Produced via immunoSEQ multiplex PCR; TCRdb's table is partial and in-frame only. The repertoire holds 70,000 or so clones, around four fifths seen once, with 5.5% to 8% in the top ten. Sequenced here: peripheral blood, sampled 28 days after the second AZD1222 dose. The source is an adult who received the AZD1222 COVID-19 vaccine. V is TRBV5-4 and J is TRBJ2-7; D gene unclear. For the CDR3, the DNA is TGTGCCAGCAGTTGGGCTCCAGCCTACGAGCAGTACTTC. It is translated as CASSWAPAYEQYF.